This TCR beta chain came from a study of spatial heterogeneity in lung cancer. Looking at the study overall: The library had UMIs, and each TCR and UMI pair averaged more than ten raw reads.

The table lists this clonotype with many counts. Indicated time point: sample taken at primary tumor resection. Donation came from roughly 72 patients with untreated early-stage non-small cell lung cancer. Sequencing of whole RNA from tumor, nontumor lung or frozen PBMC involved no sorting. This CDR3 is built from 12 residues. Looked up from germline, CDR1 is SNHLY and CDR2 is FYNNEI. Deletions cut 3 bases from V and 4 bases from J, with 5 bases between. The library protocol tagged each TCR cDNA with a unique molecular identifier. One entry per CDR3 protein, called by TCRdb with MiXCR from the 5' RACE reads. The sample holds 35,000 to 55,000 distinct CDR3 sequences, approximately 6.3% seen once.

The chain uses TRBV2 and TRBJ2-3; no reliable D call. The sample consisted of PBMCs, taken at surgery. The TCR sequence derives from a female donor with early-stage non-small cell lung cancer. In DNA form, the CDR3 reads TGTGCCAGCAGTGACAGGTCAGATACGCAGTATTTT. Its translation is CASSDRSDTQYF. The variable domain in full, with the rest retrieved from reference TRBV2 and TRBJ2-3, is EPEVTQTPSHQVTQMGQEVILRCVPISNHLYFYWYRQILGQKVEFLVSFYNNEISEKSEIFDDQFSVERPDGSNFTLKIRSTKLEDSAMYFCASSDRSDTQYFGPGTRLTVL.